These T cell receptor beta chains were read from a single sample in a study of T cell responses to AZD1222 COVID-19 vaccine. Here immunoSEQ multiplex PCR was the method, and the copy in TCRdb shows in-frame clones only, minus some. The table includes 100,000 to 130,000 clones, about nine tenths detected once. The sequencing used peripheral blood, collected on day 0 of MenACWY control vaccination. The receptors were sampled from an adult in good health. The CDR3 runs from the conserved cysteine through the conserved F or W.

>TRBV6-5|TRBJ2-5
CASSSGVETQYF
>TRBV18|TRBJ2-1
CASSPPGLAAYNEQFF
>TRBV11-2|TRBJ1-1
CASSLVFSEAFF
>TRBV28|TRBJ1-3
CASSSPRDSEGNTIYF
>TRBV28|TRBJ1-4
CATNGDRVGEKLFF
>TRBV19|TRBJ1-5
CASSMRNQPQHF
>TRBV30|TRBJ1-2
CAWSTGGYGYTF
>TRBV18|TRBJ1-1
CASSPRGPTEAFF
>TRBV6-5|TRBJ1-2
CASSSPGLLLESYTF
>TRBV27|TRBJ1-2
CASRGFDYGYTF
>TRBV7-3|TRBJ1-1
CASSAQVDTEAFF
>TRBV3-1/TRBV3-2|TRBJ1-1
CASSQGGSRNTEAFF
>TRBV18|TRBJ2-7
CASSPPGRSHEQYF
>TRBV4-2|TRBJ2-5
CASSPWTSGDETQYF
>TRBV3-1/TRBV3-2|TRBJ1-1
CASSLGGLGAEAFF
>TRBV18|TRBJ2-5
CASSPRWVETQYF
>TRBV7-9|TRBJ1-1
CASSRTGEGNTEAFF
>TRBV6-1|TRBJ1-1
CASSDISTGGLLLNTEAFF
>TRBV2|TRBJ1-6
CASSDQGAESPLHF
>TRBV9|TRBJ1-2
CASSEGTDYGYTF
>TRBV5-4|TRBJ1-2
CASSWGAGYHGYTF
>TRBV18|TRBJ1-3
CASSLSSLSGNTIYF
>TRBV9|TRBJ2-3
CASSFLEGSTDTQYF
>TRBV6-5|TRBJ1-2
CASTGGTYGYTF
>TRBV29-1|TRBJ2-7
CSVGQGVAYEQYF